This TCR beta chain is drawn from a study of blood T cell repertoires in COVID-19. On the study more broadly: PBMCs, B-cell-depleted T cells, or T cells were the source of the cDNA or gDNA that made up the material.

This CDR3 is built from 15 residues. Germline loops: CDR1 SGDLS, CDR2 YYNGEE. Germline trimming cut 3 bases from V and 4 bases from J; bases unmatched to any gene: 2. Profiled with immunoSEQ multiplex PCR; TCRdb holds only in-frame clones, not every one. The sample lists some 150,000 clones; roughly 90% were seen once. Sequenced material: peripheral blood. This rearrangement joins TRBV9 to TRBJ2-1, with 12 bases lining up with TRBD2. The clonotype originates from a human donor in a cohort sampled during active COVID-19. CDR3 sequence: CASSEGLAGYNEQFF. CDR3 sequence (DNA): TGTGCCAGCAGCGAGGGACTAGCGGGTTACAATGAGCAGTTCTTC.